This T cell receptor (beta chain) was captured by sequencing in a study of T-cell reconstitution after alpha-beta-depleted transplantation in children. This clonotype turned up a few times. Trimming stripped 4 bases from V and 5 bases from J, with 20 bases between. The CDR3 extends over 17 amino acids. From germline, CDR1 is KGHDR and CDR2 SFDVKD. During its preparation, the TCRbeta library received unique molecular identifiers. TCRdb re-derived calls from the PCR reads in MiXCR, one entry per CDR3 protein. The table includes approximately 980,000 distinct CDR3 sequences, less than 30% detected once. The input for sequencing was PBMCs, mostly from graft donor cells, taken 360 days after TCRalphabeta/CD19-depleted stem cell transplant. The chain couples TRBV24-1 to TRBJ2-1, with D unclear. The TCR sequence derives from a boy less than two years old who had a stem cell transplant for SCID, so the T cells may come from the graft donor. The CDR3 nucleotides are TGTGCCACCAGTGACCCCACCCAAGGGCCCCTCCACAATGAGCAGTTCTTC. Its translation is CATSDPTQGPLHNEQFF.